The TCR beta chain described here comes from a study of chemoradiotherapy in HPV16-positive cancers. Study results and limitations: Candidate HPV-specific clones and E7-related TCR motifs grew in tumor during treatment. HPV-specific T cells were functionally defined from only a couple of HPV16-positive patients.

Repertoires were generated with immunoSEQ multiplex PCR, while TCRdb's copy carries only in-frame clones and drops some. The data hold over 35,000 clones, with roughly 77% observed a single time. This clone turned up a few times. Its antigen is still unknown. Per the germline V gene, CDR1 is SGHDN and CDR2 is FVKESK. This CDR3 comprises 11 residues. Trimming took 0 bases from V and 8 from J, leaving 4 bases between them. Repeated repertoire sampling spanned the course of chemoradiotherapy. The specimen comprised blood, sampled from a patient who underwent chemoradiotherapy. This chain uses TRBV14 with TRBJ1-1; D is unresolved. The source is a human donor with HPV-associated anogenital cancer. The CDR3 protein is CASSQEGEAFF. In DNA, the CDR3 is TGTGCCAGCAGCCAAGAGGGCGAAGCTTTCTTT.